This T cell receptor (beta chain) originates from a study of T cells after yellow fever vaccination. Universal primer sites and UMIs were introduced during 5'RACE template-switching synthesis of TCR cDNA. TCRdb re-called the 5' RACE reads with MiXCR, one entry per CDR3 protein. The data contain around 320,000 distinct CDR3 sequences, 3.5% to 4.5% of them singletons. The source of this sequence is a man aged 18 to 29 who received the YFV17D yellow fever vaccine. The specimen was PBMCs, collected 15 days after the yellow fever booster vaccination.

The CDR3: CAWTRKGGGYNEQFF. CDR3 DNA: TGTGCCTGGACCCGTAAAGGCGGGGGCTACAATGAGCAGTTCTTC. The rearrangement joins TRBV30 to TRBJ2-1, with TRBD2 matching over 7 bases. The CDR3 totals 15 residues. The V gene's germline CDR1 is GTSNPN and CDR2 SVGIG (reference sequence). Germline trimming cut 4 bases from V and 3 bases from J; bases unmatched to any gene: 9. Filled out from reference TRBV30 and TRBJ2-1, the complete variable domain reads SQTIHQWPATLVQPVGSPLSLECTVEGTSNPNLYWYRQAAGRGLQLLFYSVGIGQISSEVPQNLSASRPQDRQFILSSKKLLLSDSGFYLCAWTRKGGGYNEQFFGPGTRLTVL.